Below, 9 T cell receptor beta chains from the same sample are listed, as sequenced in a study of post-analysis software for immune sequencing data. Their antigens are not known. Study results and limitations: In patients, about 5 TRBV segments were more frequent than in controls, with TRBV5-6, TRBV5-1 and TRBV20-1 among them.

Unique molecular identifiers were present in the TCR beta cDNA libraries. TCRdb itself ran the PCR reads through MiXCR, one entry per CDR3 protein. The sample includes approximately 690,000 distinct CDR3 sequences, more than 50% of them seen just once. The sequencing input was blood. These receptors all come from a girl aged 2 to 10 with multiple sclerosis.

The count of this clonotype is one. The chain carries TRBV28 and TRBJ1-2; no clear D gene. The V end lost 3 bases, the J end lost 4 bases, and 12 bases lay between the germline ends. Germline V gives CDR1 MDHEN, CDR2 SYDVKM. This CDR3 contains 14 residues. The CDR3 DNA reads TGTGCCAGCAGTTTGGGCATGGGAGCCTATGGCTACACCTTC. Residues: CASSLGMGAYGYTF.

The chain is built from TRBV9 and TRBJ2-6; D is unclear. Germline assignment: CDR1 SGDLS and CDR2 YYNGEE. V was shortened by 0 bases and J by 0 bases, with 7 bases between the two germline ends. The CDR3 sequence is 16 residues long. The CDR3 DNA is TGTGCCAGCAGCGTAGGCCCCCTCTCTGGGGCCAACGTCCTGACTTTC. It encodes CASSVGPLSGANVLTF.

This sequence joins TRBV5-1 and TRBJ2-1; TRBD1 might be the D (7 bases). The V end lost 3 bases, the J end lost 5 bases, and 12 bases lay between the germline ends. Germline CDR1 and CDR2: SGHRS and YFSETQ. The CDR3 has 14 residues. CDR3 in DNA: TGCGCCAGCAGCTGGAGGGGGACAGACAATGAGCAGTTCTTC. Its protein is CASSWRGTDNEQFF.

CDR3 residues: CSVEDTSGRASSYNEQFF. CDR3 nucleotide sequence: TGCAGCGTTGAAGATACTAGCGGGAGGGCTAGCTCCTACAATGAGCAGTTCTTC. This chain links TRBV29-1 with TRBJ2-1; 13 nucleotides agree with TRBD2. Trimming at V came to 0 bases and at J to 0 bases, leaving 5 bases not matched to a gene. The CDR3 covers 18 residues. Germline V gene sequence: CDR1 SQVTM, CDR2 ANQGSEA.

V usage is TRBV27 and J usage is TRBJ2-5; maybe TRBD1 (6 bases). This CDR3 comprises 16 residues. The germline V gene has CDR1 MNHEY and CDR2 SMNVEV (reference sequence). V was shortened by 5 bases and J by 2 bases, with 18 bases between the two germline ends. In nucleotides, the CDR3 is TGTGCCAGCAGTCCCCTGGACAGAGTGTCGCAAGAGACCCAGTACTTC. Translated: CASSPLDRVSQETQYF.

This clonotype showed up just a few times. The chain recombines TRBV9 with TRBJ2-1; 10 positions match TRBD2. This CDR3 contains 21 residues. Germline CDR1 reads SGDLS; CDR2 reads YYNGEE. Trimming cost V 6 bases and J 0 bases; bases outside gene matches: 21. The DNA of the CDR3 is TGTGCCAGCACCCAGCCCCGAGAATACCCTAGCGGGGGTATCTCCTACAATGAGCAGTTCTTC. This translates into CASTQPREYPSGGISYNEQFF. The variable domain in full, completed from reference TRBV9 and TRBJ2-1, reads DSGVTQTPKHLITATGQRVTLRCSPRSGDLSVYWYQQSLDQGLQFLIQYYNGEERAKGNILERFSAQQFPDLHSELNLSSLELGDSALYFCASTQPREYPSGGISYNEQFFGPGTRLTVL.

The genes are TRBV7-9 and TRBJ2-7, with 8 bases aligning to TRBD2. The germline CDR1 and CDR2 sequences are SEHNR and FQNEAQ (reference sequence). The CDR3 runs 14 residues. V dropped 4 bases and J dropped 3; count of bases not matched to a gene: 5. The CDR3 loop is CASSSRTSSYEQYF. CDR3 bases: TGTGCCAGCAGCTCCAGGACTAGCAGCTACGAGCAGTACTTC.

The J gene is TRBJ1-2, the V gene TRBV12-3 or TRBV12-4, with 10 bases matching TRBD1. This CDR3 contains 15 residues. With 1 base clipped from V and 8 bases from J, the junction kept 7 bases outside the gene matches. The CDR3 is CASSLVLGTGDGYTF. In nucleotides, the CDR3 is TGTGCCAGCAGTTTAGTATTAGGGACAGGGGACGGCTACACCTTC.

The V gene is TRBV6-2 or TRBV6-3, the J gene TRBJ2-5, with TRBD2 as a possible D gene (6 bases). Germline V CDR1 and CDR2: MNHEY, SVGEGT. The CDR3 length is 13 residues. V lost 2 bases, J lost 11 bases, and 15 bases lay in between. CDR3 nucleotides: TGTGCCAGCAGTTACGGAGCTCCGGGGGAGCAGTACTTC. It specifies CASSYGAPGEQYF.